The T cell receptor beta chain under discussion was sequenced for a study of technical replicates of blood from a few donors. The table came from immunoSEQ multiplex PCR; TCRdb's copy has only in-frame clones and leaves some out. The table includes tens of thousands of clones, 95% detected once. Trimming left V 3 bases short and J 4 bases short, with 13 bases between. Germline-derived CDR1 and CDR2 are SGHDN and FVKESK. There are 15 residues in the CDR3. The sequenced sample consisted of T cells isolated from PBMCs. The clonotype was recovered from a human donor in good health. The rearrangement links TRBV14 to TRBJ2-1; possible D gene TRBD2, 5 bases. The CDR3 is CASSHMGRTYNEQFF. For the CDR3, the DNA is TGTGCCAGCAGCCATATGGGTCGGACTTACAATGAGCAGTTCTTC.